This T cell receptor beta chain was recovered during a study of blood T cell repertoires in COVID-19. Study in general: COVID-19 samples, acute and convalescent, were from the United States, Italy and Spain. Sources were T cells, B-cell-depleted T cells, or PBMCs; the material itself was cDNA or gDNA.

Per the original data handling: The assay estimated nucleated cells by amplifying reference gene primers. Using immunoSEQ multiplex PCR, the repertoire was profiled, and TCRdb retains in-frame clones only, with some absent. V, J and clone size are taken as reported in that table, and D and trimming were inferred from the DNA itself. The sample holds around 300,000 clones; over 75% are singletons and the top ten take around 10%. Sequenced input: peripheral blood. This receptor was obtained from a woman aged 70-85 years with acute or convalescent COVID-19.

The CDR3 region has the DNA TGTGCCAGCAGGGACAGGCCATATGGCTACACCTTC. Translation: CASRDRPYGYTF. The V gene is TRBV6-5, the J gene TRBJ1-2, with TRBD1 identical over 7 bases. The CDR3 consists of 12 residues. Germline V lookup: CDR1 MNHEY, CDR2 SVGAGI. V shed 6 bases, J shed 5 bases, and the junction held 3 bases outside the gene matches.